This T cell receptor beta chain was identified in a study of T cell responses to AZD1222 COVID-19 vaccine. As for the study in general: Second doses were pooled across both intervals (about 4 or about 12 weeks). Regarding the study as a whole: Only a handful of individuals given AZD1222 were seropositive at baseline. Donors were chiefly white British, with a greater number of females, and clonal diversity was perhaps underestimated.

On this clone: Antigen unknown.

Assay used: immunoSEQ multiplex PCR; TCRdb lists only in-frame clones, some missing. The sample has around 140,000 clones, roughly 90% seen once. CDR1 SGHRS and CDR2 YFSETQ come from the germline V gene. This CDR3 spans 16 amino acids. V lost 0 bases and J lost 6; bases outside the gene matches: 5. This clonotype was sampled from an adult in good health. Sample: peripheral blood, taken on day 0 of AZD1222 vaccination. V usage is TRBV5-1 and J usage is TRBJ1-5; the match to TRBD1 covers 11 bases. The CDR3 sequence: CASSLDGTGGGQPQHF. In DNA, the CDR3 is TGCGCCAGCAGCTTGGATGGGACAGGGGGAGGTCAGCCCCAGCATTTT. The variable domain in full, with the rest retrieved from reference TRBV5-1 and TRBJ1-5, is KAGVTQTPRYLIKTRGQQVTLSCSPISGHRSVSWYQQTPGQGLQFLFEYFSETQRNKGNFPGRFSGRQFSNSRSEMNVSTLELGDSALYLCASSLDGTGGGQPQHFGDGTRLSIL.